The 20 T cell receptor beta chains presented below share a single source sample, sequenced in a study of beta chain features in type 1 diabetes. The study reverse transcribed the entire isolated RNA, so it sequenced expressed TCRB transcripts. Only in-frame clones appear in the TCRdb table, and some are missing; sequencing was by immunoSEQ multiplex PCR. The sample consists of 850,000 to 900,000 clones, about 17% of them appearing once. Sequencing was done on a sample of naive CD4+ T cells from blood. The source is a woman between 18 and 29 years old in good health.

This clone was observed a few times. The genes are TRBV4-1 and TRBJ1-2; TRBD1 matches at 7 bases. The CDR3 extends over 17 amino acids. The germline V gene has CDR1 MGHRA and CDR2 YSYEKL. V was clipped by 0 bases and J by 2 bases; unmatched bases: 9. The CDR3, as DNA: TGCGCCAGCAGCCAAGATTATGTGAGGGGGCAGAACTATGGCTACACCTTC. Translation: CASSQDYVRGQNYGYTF.

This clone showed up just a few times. The CDR3 reads CASSQDARSNEKLFF. Here the CDR3 DNA reads TGTGCCAGCAGCCAAGATGCGAGATCTAATGAAAAACTGTTTTTT. The V and J genes are TRBV4-2 and TRBJ1-4; the D is unclear. CDR3 length equals 15 residues. Trimming left V 0 bases short and J 3 bases short, with 8 bases between. CDR1 is LGHNA and CDR2 is YNFKEQ in the germline V gene.

The CDR3 sequence: CASSIVWGNTGELFF. The CDR3 DNA is TGTGCCAGTAGTATAGTTTGGGGGAACACCGGGGAGCTGTTTTTT. The chain links TRBV19 to TRBJ2-2; no definite D call. Per germline, CDR1 LNHDA and CDR2 SQIVND (reference sequence). The CDR3 totals 15 residues. V lost 1 base and J 1 base, leaving 7 bases between the germline ends.

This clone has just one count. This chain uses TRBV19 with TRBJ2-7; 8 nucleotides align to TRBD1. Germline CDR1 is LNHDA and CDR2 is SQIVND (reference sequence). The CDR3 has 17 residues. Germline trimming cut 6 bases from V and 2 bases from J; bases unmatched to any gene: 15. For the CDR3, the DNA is TGTGCCAGTAGCCCTGGGGGTAGGTCAGGGGGCGCCTACGAGCAGTACTTC. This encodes CASSPGGRSGGAYEQYF.

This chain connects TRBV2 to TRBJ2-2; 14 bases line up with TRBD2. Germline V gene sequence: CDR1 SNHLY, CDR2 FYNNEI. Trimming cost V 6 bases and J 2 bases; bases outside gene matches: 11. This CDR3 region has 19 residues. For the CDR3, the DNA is TGTGCCAGCAGAGTACTTTCGGGACTAGCGGGAGTTAACACCGGGGAGCTGTTTTTT. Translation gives CASRVLSGLAGVNTGELFF. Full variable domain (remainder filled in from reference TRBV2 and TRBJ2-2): EPEVTQTPSHQVTQMGQEVILRCVPISNHLYFYWYRQILGQKVEFLVSFYNNEISEKSEIFDDQFSVERPDGSNFTLKIRSTKLEDSAMYFCASRVLSGLAGVNTGELFFGEGSRLTVL.

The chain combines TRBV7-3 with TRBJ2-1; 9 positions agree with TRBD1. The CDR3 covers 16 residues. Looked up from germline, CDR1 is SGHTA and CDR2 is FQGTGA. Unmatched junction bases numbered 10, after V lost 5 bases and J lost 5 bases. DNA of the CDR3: TGTGCCAGCAGCCCCTTCCCGGGACAGGGACACAATGAGCAGTTCTTC. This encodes CASSPFPGQGHNEQFF.

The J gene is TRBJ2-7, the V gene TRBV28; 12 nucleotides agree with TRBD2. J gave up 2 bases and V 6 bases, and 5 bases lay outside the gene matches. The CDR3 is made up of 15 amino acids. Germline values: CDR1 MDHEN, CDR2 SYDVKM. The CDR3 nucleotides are TGTGCCAGCAGGCTAGCGGGAGGGAGGGCCTACGAGCAGTACTTC. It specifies CASRLAGGRAYEQYF.

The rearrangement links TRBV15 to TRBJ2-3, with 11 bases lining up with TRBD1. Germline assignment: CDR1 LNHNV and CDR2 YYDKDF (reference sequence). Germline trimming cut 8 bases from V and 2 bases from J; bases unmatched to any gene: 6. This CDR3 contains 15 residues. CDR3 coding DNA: TGTGCCACCGCCCGGACAGGGGGCCTCACAGATACGCAGTATTTT. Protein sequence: CATARTGGLTDTQYF.

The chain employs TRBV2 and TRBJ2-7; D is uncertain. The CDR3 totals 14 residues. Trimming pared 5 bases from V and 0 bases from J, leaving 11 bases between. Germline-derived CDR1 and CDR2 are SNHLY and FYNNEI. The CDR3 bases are TGTGCCAGCAGTCAGAGTCCTAGCTCCTACGAGCAGTACTTC. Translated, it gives CASSQSPSSYEQYF.

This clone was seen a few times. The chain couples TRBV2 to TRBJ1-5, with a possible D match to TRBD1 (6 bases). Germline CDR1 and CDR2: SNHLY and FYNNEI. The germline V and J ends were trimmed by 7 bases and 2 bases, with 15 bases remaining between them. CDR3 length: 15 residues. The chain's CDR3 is CASNEQGYGNQPQHF. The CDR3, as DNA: TGTGCCAGCAACGAACAGGGTTACGGCAATCAGCCCCAGCATTTT. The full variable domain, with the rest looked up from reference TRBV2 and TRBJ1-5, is EPEVTQTPSHQVTQMGQEVILRCVPISNHLYFYWYRQILGQKVEFLVSFYNNEISEKSEIFDDQFSVERPDGSNFTLKIRSTKLEDSAMYFCASNEQGYGNQPQHFGDGTRLSIL.

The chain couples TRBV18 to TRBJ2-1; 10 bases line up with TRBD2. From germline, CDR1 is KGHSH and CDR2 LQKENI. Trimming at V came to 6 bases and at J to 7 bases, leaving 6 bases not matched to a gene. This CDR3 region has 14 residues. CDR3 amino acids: CASSPTSGKNEQFF. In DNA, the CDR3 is TGTGCCAGCTCCCCAACTAGCGGGAAAAATGAGCAGTTCTTC.

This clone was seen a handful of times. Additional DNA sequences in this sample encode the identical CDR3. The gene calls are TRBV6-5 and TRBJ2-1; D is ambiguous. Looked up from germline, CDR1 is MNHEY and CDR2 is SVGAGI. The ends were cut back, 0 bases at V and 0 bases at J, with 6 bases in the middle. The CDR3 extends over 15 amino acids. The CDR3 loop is CASSYSRSSYNEQFF. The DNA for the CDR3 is TGTGCCAGCAGTTACTCCAGGAGCTCCTACAATGAGCAGTTCTTC.

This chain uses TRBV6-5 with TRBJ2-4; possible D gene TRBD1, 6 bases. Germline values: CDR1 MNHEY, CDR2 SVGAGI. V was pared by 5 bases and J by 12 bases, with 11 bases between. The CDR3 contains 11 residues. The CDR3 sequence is CASSDTGPQYF. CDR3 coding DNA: TGTGCCAGCAGTGACACAGGGCCTCAGTACTTC.

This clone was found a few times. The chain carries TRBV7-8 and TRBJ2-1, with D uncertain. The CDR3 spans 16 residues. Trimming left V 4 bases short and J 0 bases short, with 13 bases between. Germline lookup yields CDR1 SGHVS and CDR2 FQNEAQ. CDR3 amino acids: CASSSPRPSSYNEQFF. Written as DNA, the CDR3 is TGTGCCAGCAGCTCCCCCCGTCCCAGCTCCTACAATGAGCAGTTCTTC.

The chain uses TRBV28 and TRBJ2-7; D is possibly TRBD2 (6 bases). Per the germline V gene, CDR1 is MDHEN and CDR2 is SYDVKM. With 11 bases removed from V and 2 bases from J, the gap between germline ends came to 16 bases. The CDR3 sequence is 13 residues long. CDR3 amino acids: CAAWGDGTYEQYF. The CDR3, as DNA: TGTGCCGCATGGGGGGACGGTACCTACGAGCAGTACTTC.

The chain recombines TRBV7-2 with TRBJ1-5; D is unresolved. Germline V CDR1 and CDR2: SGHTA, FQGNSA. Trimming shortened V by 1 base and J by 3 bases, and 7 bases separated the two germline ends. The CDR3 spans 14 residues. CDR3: CASSLGLNNQPQHF. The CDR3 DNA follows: TGTGCCAGCAGCTTAGGCCTGAACAATCAGCCCCAGCATTTT.

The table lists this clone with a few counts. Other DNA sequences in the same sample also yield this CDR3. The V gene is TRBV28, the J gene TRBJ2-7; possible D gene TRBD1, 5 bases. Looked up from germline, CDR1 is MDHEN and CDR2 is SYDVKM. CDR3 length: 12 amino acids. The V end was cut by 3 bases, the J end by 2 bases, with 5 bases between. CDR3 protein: CASSLTAYEQYF. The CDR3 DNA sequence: TGTGCCAGCAGTTTGACAGCCTACGAGCAGTACTTC.

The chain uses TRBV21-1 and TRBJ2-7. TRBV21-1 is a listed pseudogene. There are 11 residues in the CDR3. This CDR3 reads CASSPLGEQYF. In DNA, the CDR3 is TGTGCCAGCAGCCCTTTGGGCGAGCAGTACTTC.

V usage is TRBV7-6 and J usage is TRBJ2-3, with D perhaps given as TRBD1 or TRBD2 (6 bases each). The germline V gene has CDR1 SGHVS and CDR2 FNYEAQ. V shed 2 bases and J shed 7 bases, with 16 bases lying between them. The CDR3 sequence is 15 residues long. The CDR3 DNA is TGTGCCAGCAGCTTATCGTCAGGGGAGGTGCATACGCAGTATTTT. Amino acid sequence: CASSLSSGEVHTQYF.

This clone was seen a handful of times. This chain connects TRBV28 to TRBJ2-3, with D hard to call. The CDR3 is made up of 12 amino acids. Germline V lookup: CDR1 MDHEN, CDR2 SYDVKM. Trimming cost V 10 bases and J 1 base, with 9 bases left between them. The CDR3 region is CATGPGTDTQYF. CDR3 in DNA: TGTGCCACCGGACCAGGCACAGATACGCAGTATTTT.